Detailed here is one T cell receptor (beta chain). This receptor's antigen is unknown. No qualities accompany the bases; no much larger clone lies one base away. The data belong to a study of blood T cell repertoires in COVID-19 (dated by TCRdb to 2018 to 2020). For context, the study as a whole: Samples covering the acute and convalescent phases of COVID-19 were provided by collaborators in the United States, Italy and Spain. Where available, HLA class I and class II types were obtained from metadata supplied by the sample provider rather than from assay-based typing. The repertoires were released in a freely available public database intended as a resource for research on the immune response to SARS-CoV-2. Deeply sampled blood TCRbeta repertoires from subjects exposed to, actively infected with, or recovered from COVID-19 were included in the dataset. Sample metadata almost always included a de-identified subject ID, COVID-19 status, age in years and sex. The samples were drawn from two sources: the first 160 participants of the ongoing ImmuneRACE study, and fewer than 1,500 subjects contributed by 6 global collaborators. The prospective study material was composed of cDNA or gDNA derived from T cells, B-cell-depleted T cells, or PBMCs.

Taken from the germline V gene, the CDR1 and CDR2 loops are MRHNA and SNTAGT. Between the V and J ends, shortened by 3 bases and 5 bases respectively, the junction contains 14 bases. From the cysteine up to the phenylalanine, the CDR3 has a length of 15 residues. Left in the record is the CDR3 DNA by itself, 45 bases read in frame from the first base. What the authors observed across the whole study: The quantity of clinical and demographic metadata differed by source and by participant and was supplied without curation.

TCRbeta CDR3 regions were amplified from genomic DNA using the immunoSEQ Assay, a bias-controlled multiplex PCR. The study's own analysis went as follows. The number of nucleated cells in each sample was estimated from the amplification of reference gene primers within the assay. To quantify the absolute abundance of each unique TCRbeta CDR3 rearrangement, sequence reads were collapsed and filtered. Productive Simpson clonality was computed per sample as the square root of Simpson's diversity index over productive rearrangements. The table was pulled from immuneACCESS by TCRdb, which kept in-frame rearrangements only. Such tables lose some clones; where checked, under half of the loss comes from unresolved V genes, and the rest has no known cause. Clonal size and the V and J genes are those of that table, whereas D and trimming came from the DNA. Across this sample there are approximately 210,000 clones, with 75% to 85% seen only once. In total, the top ten clones hold about 4.3% of the sample.

Enrolling through a virtual design, the prospective study's participants ranged in age from roughly 18 to 89 years and lived across 20 to 25 United States geographic areas. In the prospective study, participants were assigned to cohorts based on the clinical history participants reported in a screening survey and a study questionnaire. Mobile phlebotomists in the prospective study collected whole blood, serum and a nasopharyngeal or oropharyngeal swab from every participant. Prospective study participants could optionally give additional blood draws and questionnaires over an approximately two-month period. Prospective study blood samples were shipped either frozen or at room temperature before DNA extraction.

The V and J segments used are TRBV6-4 and TRBJ1-5; the D region possibly corresponds to TRBD1 (6 bases align). Sequencing was performed on PBMCs or T cells enriched from blood (not recorded which). This sequence originates from a man aged 25-40 years with acute COVID-19. The CDR3 amino acid sequence is: CASSEFAGADQPQHF. The bases read TGTGCCAGCAGTGAATTCGCGGGGGCCGATCAGCCCCAGCATTTT.